The entry below describes one T cell receptor (beta chain). Its antigen is unidentified. The RNA input was 0.5 to 1 ug, and it was reverse transcribed with random hexamers. Multiplex immunoSEQ PCR targeted 54 Vbeta and 13 Jbeta TCR beta segments. Each CDR3 protein gets one entry after TCRdb re-called the immunoSEQ multiplex PCR reads with MiXCR. Of 250,000 to 300,000 distinct CDR3 sequences listed, approximately 91% are singletons. TCR beta sequencing was performed on blood CD8+ and CD4+ T cells. The CD8+ and CD4+ T cells were isolated magnetically using a negative isolation approach, whereas the TEMRA cells were enriched by FACS. This sample is part of a study of CD8 T cells in Susac syndrome. Points from the study as a whole: The study conceded that its TCR sequencing and HLA analysis involved relatively few individuals.

The CDR3 spans 14 residues. V lost 0 bases and J 8 bases, leaving 11 bases between the germline ends. Germline CDR1 reads LNHNV; CDR2 reads YYDKDF (reference sequence). The TCR was taken from a human donor with multiple sclerosis. Sequencing was performed on CD8+ T cells from PBMCs. V and J are TRBV15 and TRBJ2-1; D is possibly TRBD2 (7 bases). The CDR3 spells CATSREAGAHEQFF. The CDR3 DNA reads as TGTGCCACCAGCAGAGAGGCGGGGGCCCATGAGCAGTTCTTC. Combining the CDR3 with reference TRBV15 and TRBJ2-1 gives the whole variable domain DAMVIQNPRYQVTQFGKPVTLSCSQTLNHNVMYWYQQKSSQAPKLLFHYYDKDFNNEADTPDNFQSRRPNTSFCFLDIRSPGLGDTAMYLCATSREAGAHEQFFGPGTRLTVL.